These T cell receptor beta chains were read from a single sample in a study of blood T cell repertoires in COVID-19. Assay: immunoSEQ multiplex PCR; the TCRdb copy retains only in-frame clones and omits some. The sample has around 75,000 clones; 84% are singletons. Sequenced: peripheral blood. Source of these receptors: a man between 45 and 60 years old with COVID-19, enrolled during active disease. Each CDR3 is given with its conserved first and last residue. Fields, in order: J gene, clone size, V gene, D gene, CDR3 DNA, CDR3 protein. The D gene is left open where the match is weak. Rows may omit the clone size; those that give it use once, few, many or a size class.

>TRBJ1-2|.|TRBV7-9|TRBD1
TGTGCCAGCAGCTCACGGGGGACAGGGGATAGGTATGGCTACACCTTC
CASSSRGTGDRYGYTF
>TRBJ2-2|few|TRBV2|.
TGTGCCAGCAGGTCCTCCGGGGAGCTGTTTTTT
CASRSSGELFF
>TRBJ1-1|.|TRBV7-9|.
TGTGCCAGCGTCTCGAGGGCGAACACTGAAGCTTTCTTT
CASVSRANTEAFF
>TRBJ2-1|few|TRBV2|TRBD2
TGTGCCAGCAGTGAAGAGGGCGGGGGGGCCGTTGAGCAGTTCTTC
CASSEEGGGAVEQFF
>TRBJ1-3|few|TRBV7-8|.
TGTGCCAGCAGCTTAGTCGGGGTCTTTGGAAACACCATATATTTT
CASSLVGVFGNTIYF
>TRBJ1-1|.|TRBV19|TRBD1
TGTGCCAGTAGTCTCAGGGGGCAGATGAACACTGAAGCTTTCTTT
CASSLRGQMNTEAFF
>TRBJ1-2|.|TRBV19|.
TGTGCCAGTAGTATCCAGGGGCATCAGGGCTACACCTTC
CASSIQGHQGYTF
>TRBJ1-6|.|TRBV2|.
TGTGCCATCACCGGGATGCAAGGAGCCCTCCACTTT
CAITGMQGALHF
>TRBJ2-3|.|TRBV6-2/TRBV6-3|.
TGTGCCAGCAGTTACGAACTAGATGGGTACACAGATACGCAGTATTTT
CASSYELDGYTDTQYF
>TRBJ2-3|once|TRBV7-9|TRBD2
TGTGCCAGCAGCTTAACTAGCGGGAACACAGATACGCAGTATTTT
CASSLTSGNTDTQYF
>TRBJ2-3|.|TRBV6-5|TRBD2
TGTGCCAGCAGGGTACTAGCGGGGGCCACAGATACGCAGTATTTT
CASRVLAGATDTQYF
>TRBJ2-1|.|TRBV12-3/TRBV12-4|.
TGTGCCAGCAGCCCTCGGTCTGCGGGGGAGCAGTTCTTC
CASSPRSAGEQFF
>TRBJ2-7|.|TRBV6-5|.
TGTGCCAGCAGTTCTTTTTACGAGCAGTACTTC
CASSSFYEQYF
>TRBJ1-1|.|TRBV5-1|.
TGCGCCAGCAGCTTGGGGGCACCGAACACTGAAGCTTTCTTT
CASSLGAPNTEAFF
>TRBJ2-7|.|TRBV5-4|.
TGTGCCAGCAGCTTGGGTAGGACTTCCTACGAGCAGTACTTC
CASSLGRTSYEQYF
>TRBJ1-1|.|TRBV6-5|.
TGTGCCAGCAGTTACTCGATGGGGGGGGCTGAAGCTTTCTTT
CASSYSMGGAEAFF
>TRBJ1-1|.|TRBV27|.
TGTGCCAGCAGCTACAGGGATAGGGGTGAAGCTTTCTTT
CASSYRDRGEAFF
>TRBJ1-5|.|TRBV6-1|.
TGTGCCAGCAGTGAACACGGCAGGTCTCATCAGCCCCAGCATTTT
CASSEHGRSHQPQHF
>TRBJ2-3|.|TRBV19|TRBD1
TGTGCCAGTAGTACCTGGACAGGGGGTCCGGCAGATACGCAGTATTTT
CASSTWTGGPADTQYF
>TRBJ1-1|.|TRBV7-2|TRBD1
TGTGCCAGCAGCGAACAAGGGACAGCCTTGGGGTTCCTCTTT
CASSEQGTALGFLF
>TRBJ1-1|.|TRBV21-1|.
TGTGCCAGCAGCACCAACGACAGGGGAAGCACTGAAGCTTTCTTT
CASSTNDRGSTEAFF